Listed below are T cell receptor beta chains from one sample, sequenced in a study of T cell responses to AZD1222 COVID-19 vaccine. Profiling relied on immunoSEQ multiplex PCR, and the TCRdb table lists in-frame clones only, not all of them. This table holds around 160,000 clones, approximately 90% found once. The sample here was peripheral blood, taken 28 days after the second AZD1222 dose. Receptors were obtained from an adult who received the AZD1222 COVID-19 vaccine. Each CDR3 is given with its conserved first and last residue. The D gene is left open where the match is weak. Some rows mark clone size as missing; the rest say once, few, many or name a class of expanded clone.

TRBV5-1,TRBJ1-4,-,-,TGCGCCAGCAGCCCCCGGGACGGTGCAGAAAAACTGTTTTTT,CASSPRDGAEKLFF
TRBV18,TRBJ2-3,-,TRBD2,TGTGCCAGCTCACCACTCCCCGCGGGGGGGCCAGGTGATACGCAGTATTTT,CASSPLPAGGPGDTQYF
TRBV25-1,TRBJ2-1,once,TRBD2,TGTGCCAGCAGTGTACTCGGGGGGGGCCGTTATAGCAATGAGCAGTTCTTC,CASSVLGGGRYSNEQFF
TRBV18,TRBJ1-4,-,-,TGTGCCAGCTCACCTGGCTTTAATGAAAAACTGTTTTTT,CASSPGFNEKLFF
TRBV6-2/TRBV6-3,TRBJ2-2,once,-,TGTGCCAGCAGTATGCGGCACGGATTTACTAGCAGGGAATTCACCGGGGAGCTGTTTTTT,CASSMRHGFTSREFTGELFF
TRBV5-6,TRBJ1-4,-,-,TGTGCCAGCAGCTTGACTGCAACTAATGAAAAACTGTTTTTT,CASSLTATNEKLFF
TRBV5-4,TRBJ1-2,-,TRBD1,TGTGCCAGCAGCTTGGAGACAGGGGGCGCAGGGGGTGGCTACACCTTC,CASSLETGGAGGGYTF
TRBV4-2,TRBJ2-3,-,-,TGTGCCAGCAGCCAAGGTCTCATGGTCACAGATACGCAGTATTTT,CASSQGLMVTDTQYF
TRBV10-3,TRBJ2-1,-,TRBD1,TGTGCCATAGCAGGGGGAGCGGAGAAGTACAATGAGCAGTTCTTC,CAIAGGAEKYNEQFF
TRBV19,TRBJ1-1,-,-,TGTGCCAGTAGAGGGGACCCTGAAGCTTTCTTT,CASRGDPEAFF
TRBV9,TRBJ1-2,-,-,TGTGCCAGCAGCGCTCTAATGGATCCGCGTGGCTACACCTTC,CASSALMDPRGYTF
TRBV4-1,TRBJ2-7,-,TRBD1,TGCGCCAGCAGCCAAGCTCCGGGACAGATCTACGAGCAGTACTTC,CASSQAPGQIYEQYF
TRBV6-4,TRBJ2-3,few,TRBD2,TGTGCCAGCAGTGACTCTAGCGGGGGGGCCACAGATACGCAGTATTTT,CASSDSSGGATDTQYF
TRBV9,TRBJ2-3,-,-,TGTGCCAGCAGCGTAGCGGGTGACACAGATACGCAGTATTTT,CASSVAGDTDTQYF
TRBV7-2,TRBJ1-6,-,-,TGTGCCAGCAGCTTAGTGCGGGGTGCGATTTATTCACCCCTCCACTTT,CASSLVRGAIYSPLHF
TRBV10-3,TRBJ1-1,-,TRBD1,TGTGCCATCAGTGAGAGGACAGGCGACACTGAAGCTTTCTTT,CAISERTGDTEAFF
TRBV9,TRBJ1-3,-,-,TGTGCCAGCAGCGTAGATGGGTCGGAAAACACCATATATTTT,CASSVDGSENTIYF
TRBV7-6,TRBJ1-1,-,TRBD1,TGTGCCAGCAGTTCCGGGACAGGGGGGGGACAGACTGAAGCTTTCTTT,CASSSGTGGGQTEAFF
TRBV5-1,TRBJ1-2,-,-,TGCGCCAGCAGCAGCTCCCCGGGACCTAGTCGCCCGGCCTTC,CASSSSPGPSRPAF
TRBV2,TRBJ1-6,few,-,TGTGCCAGCAGTGAGCTGGCAGGGAACGGTTCACCCCTCCACTTT,CASSELAGNGSPLHF
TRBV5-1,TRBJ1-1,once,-,TGCGCCAGCAGCTACGCGACAGACGAAGCTTTCTTT,CASSYATDEAFF
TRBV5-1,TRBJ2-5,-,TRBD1,TGCGCCAGCAATGCCGGGACAGGGTTCGAGACCCAGTACTTC,CASNAGTGFETQYF
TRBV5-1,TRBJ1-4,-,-,TGCGCCAGCAGCTTGGAAGGGGTGTTTAATGAAAAACTGTTTTTT,CASSLEGVFNEKLFF
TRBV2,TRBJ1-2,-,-,TGTGCCAGCAGTGCATCCGGGGGCGGCTACACCTTC,CASSASGGGYTF
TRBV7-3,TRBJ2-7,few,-,TGTGCCAGCAGCTTAATTAGTGGGGACCTCGTCCCCTACGAGCAGTACTTC,CASSLISGDLVPYEQYF
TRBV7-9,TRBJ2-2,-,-,TGTGCCAGCAGCTTACCTACGGCAGGGGCTCGGACCGGGGAGCTGTTTTTT,CASSLPTAGARTGELFF
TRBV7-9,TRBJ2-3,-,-,TGTGCCAGCAGCTTAGATACAGATACGCAGTATTTT,CASSLDTDTQYF
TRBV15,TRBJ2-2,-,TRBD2,TGTGCCACCAGAGCACTAGCGGAGTACACCGGGGAGCTGTTTTTT,CATRALAEYTGELFF
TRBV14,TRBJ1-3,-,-,TGTGCCAGCAGCCAACTCCCGGGGGCAGCAACTGGAAACACCATATATTTT,CASSQLPGAATGNTIYF
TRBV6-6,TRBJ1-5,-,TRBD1,TGTGCCAGCAGTCCCGGGACAGGGGTTATTAGCAATCAGCCCCAGCATTTT,CASSPGTGVISNQPQHF
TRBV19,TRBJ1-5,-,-,TGTGCCAGTAGGCCAACCTTGGGGTTCAATCAGCCCCAGCATTTT,CASRPTLGFNQPQHF
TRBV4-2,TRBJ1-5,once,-,TGTGCCAGCAGCCAAGATACCCCGAGTTATTATCAGCCCCAGCATTTT,CASSQDTPSYYQPQHF
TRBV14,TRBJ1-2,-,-,TGTGCCAGCAGCCGAGGACAACGGTATGGCTACACCTTC,CASSRGQRYGYTF
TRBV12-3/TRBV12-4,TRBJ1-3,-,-,TGTGCCAGCAGTTCAGGGGCTACCATATATTTT,CASSSGATIYF
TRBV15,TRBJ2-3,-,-,TGTGCCACCAGCAGAAATACCGGGACTCACCTTCCAGATACGCAGTATTTT,CATSRNTGTHLPDTQYF
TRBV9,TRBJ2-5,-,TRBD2,TGTGCCAGCAGCCCCCGGGGGGTGGGTGAAGAGACCCAGTACTTC,CASSPRGVGEETQYF
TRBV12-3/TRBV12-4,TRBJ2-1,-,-,TGTGCCAGCAGCACCGTGGGGGGTGGTGAGCAGTTCTTC,CASSTVGGGEQFF
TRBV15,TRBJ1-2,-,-,TGTGCCACCAGAAGAGGGGGGGACGGAACTAACTATGGCTACACCTTC,CATRRGGDGTNYGYTF
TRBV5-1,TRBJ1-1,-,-,TGCGCCAGCAGCCTCTTGGGGGGTAACACTGAAGCTTTCTTT,CASSLLGGNTEAFF
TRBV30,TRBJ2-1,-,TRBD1,TGTGCCTGGAGTGCGACAGGGTCCCCTACGGATGAGCAGTTCTTC,CAWSATGSPTDEQFF
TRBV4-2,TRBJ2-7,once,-,TGTGCCAGCAGCCAAGATCGCGGCAGCCCCTACGAGCAGTACTTC,CASSQDRGSPYEQYF
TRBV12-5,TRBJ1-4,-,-,TGTGCTAGTGGTTTGGGGATAGCAACTAATGAAAAACTGTTTTTT,CASGLGIATNEKLFF
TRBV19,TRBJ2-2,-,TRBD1,TGTGCCAGCGAGGGACAGGCGGACACCGGGGAGCTGTTTTTT,CASEGQADTGELFF
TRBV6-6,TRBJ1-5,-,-,TGTGCCAGCAGTTACTCTCAGAGGAATAGCAATCAGCCCCAGCATTTT,CASSYSQRNSNQPQHF
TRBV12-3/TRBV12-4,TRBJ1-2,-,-,TGTGCCAGCAGCCTAGACGGAAACTATGGCTACACCTTC,CASSLDGNYGYTF
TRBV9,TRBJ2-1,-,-,TGTGCCAGCAGCGTCGGGACGGCTTCCTACAATGAGCAGTTCTTC,CASSVGTASYNEQFF
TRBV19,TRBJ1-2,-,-,TGTGCCAGTAGTATAGATCTCAGGTCCTTCGCTACGAATGGCTACACCTTC,CASSIDLRSFATNGYTF
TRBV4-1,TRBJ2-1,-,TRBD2,TGCGCCAGCAGCCAAGATCGGACTAGCGCCTACAATGAGCAGTTCTTC,CASSQDRTSAYNEQFF
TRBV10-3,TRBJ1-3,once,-,TGTGCCATCAGTGGAGCTGGCGTACTCACTGGAAACACCATATATTTT,CAISGAGVLTGNTIYF
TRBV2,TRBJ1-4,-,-,TGTGCCAGCAGTGAGCTCCCAGGGCTTAATGAAAAACTGTTTTTT,CASSELPGLNEKLFF